What follows are 17 T cell receptor beta chains derived from one specimen sequenced in a study of blood T cell repertoires in COVID-19. Only in-frame clones appear in the TCRdb table, and some are missing; sequencing was by immunoSEQ multiplex PCR. This sample has about 240,000 clones; 86% occur once, and the top ten carry around 12%. Sequencing was performed on peripheral blood. Receptor source: a man older than 75 with acute or convalescent COVID-19.

In this sample, this clone turned up a few times. The rearrangement joins TRBV10-2 to TRBJ1-2; tentative D call: TRBD1 (6 bases). Trimming shortened V by 3 bases and J by 8 bases, and 13 bases separated the two germline ends. CDR3 length: 13 amino acids. Germline V CDR1 and CDR2: WSHSY, SAAADI. The CDR3 nucleotides are TGCGCCAGCAGTGAATTAGGGCAGGGGGGCTACACCTTC. Encoded protein: CASSELGQGGYTF.

The rearrangement uses TRBV2 and TRBJ1-5, with a possible D match to TRBD1 (6 bases). The germline V and J ends were trimmed by 6 bases and 7 bases, with 16 bases remaining between them. Germline V gene lookup returns CDR1 SNHLY and CDR2 FYNNEI. The CDR3 spans 14 residues. The CDR3 loop reads CASSGAGEMQPQHF. DNA for the CDR3: TGTGCCAGCAGCGGGGCAGGGGAGATGCAGCCCCAGCATTTT.

The chain uses TRBV11-2 and TRBJ1-1; 7 bases match TRBD1. The ends lost 1 base at V and 4 bases at J; junction bases unmatched: 0. The germline V gene has CDR1 SGHAT and CDR2 FQNNGV. The CDR3 totals 13 residues. The CDR3 DNA sequence: TGTGCCAGCAGCTTAGCAGGGGGCACTGAAGCTTTCTTT. Its translation is CASSLAGGTEAFF.

This rearrangement joins TRBV4-1 to TRBJ1-3, with a tentative D call TRBD1 (6 bases). CDR1 is MGHRA and CDR2 is YSYEKL in the germline V gene. V lost 5 bases to trimming and J lost 0 bases, with 23 bases between them. The CDR3 consists of 19 residues. CDR3 bases: TGCGCCAGCAGCAACCCGGGACACAAGGGCTCCACCTCTGGAAACACCATATATTTT. Translated: CASSNPGHKGSTSGNTIYF.

The chain has TRBV19 and TRBJ2-7, with TRBD2 matching over 8 bases. Germline CDR1 and CDR2: LNHDA and SQIVND (reference sequence). V was pared by 6 bases and J by 0 bases, with 13 bases of the junction left unmatched. CDR3 length equals 17 residues. The CDR3 DNA is TGTGCCAGTAGCGCTCGTCCGGAACTAGCGGACTCCTACGAGCAGTACTTC. Its translation: CASSARPELADSYEQYF.

V gene TRBV7-8 combines with J gene TRBJ2-5, with 8 bases that match TRBD1. Germline V gene lookup returns CDR1 SGHVS and CDR2 FQNEAQ. Trimming at V came to 5 bases and at J to 4 bases, leaving 9 bases not matched to a gene. This CDR3 has 15 amino acids. The CDR3 bases are TGTGCCAGCAGCCCTAGACGGACAGGGAGAGAGACCCAGTACTTC. Amino acid sequence: CASSPRRTGRETQYF.

The chain links TRBV12-3 or TRBV12-4 to TRBJ2-7; D is uncertain. The CDR3 is made up of 13 amino acids. Trimming left V 4 bases short and J 6 bases short, with 13 bases between. The CDR3 DNA follows: TGTGCCAGCAGTTACATGACGGAGCCCGAGCAGTACTTC. The encoded protein is CASSYMTEPEQYF.

The chain is built from TRBV5-5 and TRBJ1-5, with D tentatively TRBD1 (6 bases). Germline values: CDR1 SGHKS, CDR2 YYEKEE (reference sequence). The ends were cut back, 2 bases at V and 7 bases at J, with 16 bases in the middle. The length of the CDR3 is 15 residues. The CDR3 coding sequence is TGTGCCAGCAGCTTAGGGGGGGCGCTCAGCCAGCCCCAGCATTTT. Amino acids: CASSLGGALSQPQHF.

This clone showed up just a few times. The chain links TRBV5-6 to TRBJ2-2; 7 nucleotides match TRBD1. The germline V gene encodes CDR1 SGHDT and CDR2 YYEEEE. V trimming: 3 bases; J trimming: 2 bases; junction bases outside the gene matches: 4. The CDR3 length is 15 residues. CDR3 sequence (DNA): TGTGCCAGCAGCTCGGGACAGTTAAACACCGGGGAGCTGTTTTTT. Translated: CASSSGQLNTGELFF.

This chain connects TRBV15 to TRBJ1-3; TRBD1 agrees at 8 bases. V trimming: 1 base; J trimming: 5 bases; junction bases outside the gene matches: 7. Per germline, CDR1 LNHNV and CDR2 YYDKDF (reference sequence). The CDR3 loop spans 16 amino acids. The CDR3 DNA follows: TGTGCCACCAGCAGAGCCGGACAGGGAGGGAGAAACACCATATATTTT. This encodes CATSRAGQGGRNTIYF.

The rearrangement uses TRBV6-1 and TRBJ1-3, with 7 bases aligning to TRBD1. The length of the CDR3 is 22 residues. Germline V gives CDR1 MNHNS, CDR2 SASEGT. V shed 2 bases and J 0 bases; nucleotides not matched to a gene: 22. CDR3 residues: CASSENRAGQGVLRVSGNTIYF. Here the CDR3 DNA reads TGTGCCAGCAGTGAAAATAGGGCGGGCCAGGGGGTTCTCAGGGTCTCTGGAAACACCATATATTTT.

A single count supports this clone. V usage is TRBV25-1 and J usage is TRBJ1-6, with 10 bases matching TRBD1. Germline V lookup: CDR1 MGHDK, CDR2 SYGVNS. The length of the CDR3 is 14 residues. The J segment lost 11 bases and the V segment lost 4 bases, leaving 5 bases of the junction unmatched. CDR3 residues: CASSGTGTGAPLHF. The CDR3 DNA is TGTGCCAGCAGTGGTACCGGGACAGGGGCACCCCTCCACTTT. Combining the CDR3 with reference TRBV25-1 and TRBJ1-6 gives the whole variable domain EADIYQTPRYLVIGTGKKITLECSQTMGHDKMYWYQQDPGMELHLIHYSYGVNSTEKGDLSSESTVSRIRTEHFPLTLESARPSHTSQYLCASSGTGTGAPLHFGNGTRLTVT.

This chain uses TRBV7-9 with TRBJ2-1; 8 nucleotides agree with TRBD2. Per the germline V gene, CDR1 is SEHNR and CDR2 is FQNEAQ (reference sequence). V lost 6 bases and J lost 2; bases outside the gene matches: 9. CDR3 size: 16 residues. The CDR3 here is CASRSTGGVTYNEQFF. For the CDR3, the DNA is TGTGCCAGCAGGTCGACCGGGGGGGTGACCTACAATGAGCAGTTCTTC.

This chain links TRBV11-2 with TRBJ1-5; TRBD1 is a possible D gene (6 bases). This CDR3 has 15 amino acids. V was cut by 3 bases and J by 3 bases, with 12 bases left in between. Germline loops: CDR1 SGHAT, CDR2 FQNNGV. The CDR3 bases are TGTGCCAGCAGCTTGGGACAATTGGTCAATCAGCCCCAGCATTTT. Translated: CASSLGQLVNQPQHF.

This chain connects TRBV19 to TRBJ1-3; D gene unclear. With 3 bases removed from V and 0 bases from J, the gap between germline ends came to 9 bases. Germline assignment: CDR1 LNHDA and CDR2 SQIVND (reference sequence). This CDR3 has 15 amino acids. The CDR3 reads CASSILRNSGNTIYF. As DNA, the CDR3 is TGTGCCAGTAGTATTTTGAGAAACTCTGGAAACACCATATATTTT.

The chain links TRBV18 to TRBJ2-5; 7 bases fit TRBD2. The J segment lost 5 bases and the V segment lost 3 bases, leaving 6 bases of the junction unmatched. Germline V CDR1 and CDR2: KGHSH, LQKENI. This CDR3 is 14 amino acids long. In DNA form, the CDR3 reads TGTGCCAGCTCACCGGGGGGGAGGTCCGAGACCCAGTACTTC. This sequence encodes CASSPGGRSETQYF.

V is TRBV2 and J is TRBJ1-5; D perhaps matches TRBD1 (6 bases). CDR1 SNHLY and CDR2 FYNNEI come from the germline V gene. The V gene lost 6 bases and the J gene lost 0 bases, with 9 bases spanning the gap. This CDR3 spans 14 amino acids. CDR3 protein: CASRQGDSNQPQHF. The CDR3, as DNA: TGTGCCAGCAGACAGGGTGATAGCAATCAGCCCCAGCATTTT.